This is a list of T cell receptor beta chains from one sample in a study of T-cell memory formation after mild COVID-19. TCRdb redid the calling of the 5' RACE reads with MiXCR, one entry per CDR3 protein. The table has about 110,000 distinct CDR3 sequences, over 15% seen once. The sequenced sample was PBMCs or a T cell subset sorted from them (not recorded which). These receptor sequences come from an adult woman who had mild COVID-19 (a few samples of this study predate the infection). Cell type and time point are not known. The CDR3 runs from the conserved cysteine through the conserved F or W. D genes are given only for firm matches. Only part of the rows carry a size: once, few, many, or a class if the clone is expanded.

CDR3aa: CSAPGTSGRRCYEQYF; CDR3nt: TGCAGTGCTCCCGGGACTAGCGGGAGGCGATGCTACGAGCAGTACTTC; abundance: NA; d_gene: TRBD2; j_gene: TRBJ2-7; v_gene: TRBV20-1
CDR3aa: CSVEVTGYEQYF; CDR3nt: TGCAGCGTTGAAGTGACGGGCTACGAGCAGTACTTC; abundance: NA; d_gene: NA; j_gene: TRBJ2-7; v_gene: TRBV29-1
CDR3aa: CASSITASGRVGQFF; CDR3nt: TGTGCCAGTAGTATAACGGCTAGCGGGAGGGTAGGGCAGTTCTTC; abundance: few; d_gene: TRBD2; j_gene: TRBJ2-1; v_gene: TRBV19
CDR3aa: CASSLPAPSGSETQYF; CDR3nt: TGTGCCAGCAGCTTACCCGCCCCTAGCGGGAGCGAGACCCAGTACTTC; abundance: few; d_gene: TRBD2; j_gene: TRBJ2-5; v_gene: TRBV7-6
CDR3aa: CASSPGDRDNEQFF; CDR3nt: TGTGCCAGCAGCCCAGGGGACAGGGACAATGAGCAGTTCTTC; abundance: NA; d_gene: TRBD1; j_gene: TRBJ2-1; v_gene: TRBV9
CDR3aa: CASSQEVGLAVDTQYF; CDR3nt: TGTGCCAGCAGCCAAGAAGTGGGACTAGCGGTGGATACGCAGTATTTT; abundance: few; d_gene: TRBD2; j_gene: TRBJ2-3; v_gene: TRBV4-2
CDR3aa: CASSSIRVPLYQETQYF; CDR3nt: TGTGCCAGCAGTTCCATCCGGGTCCCACTCTACCAAGAGACCCAGTACTTC; abundance: few; d_gene: NA; j_gene: TRBJ2-5; v_gene: TRBV27
CDR3aa: CASSVTSGLSYEQYF; CDR3nt: TGTGCCAGCAGCGTTACTAGCGGGCTTTCCTACGAGCAGTACTTC; abundance: few; d_gene: TRBD2; j_gene: TRBJ2-7; v_gene: TRBV9
CDR3aa: CSVVLRGHGTDTQYF; CDR3nt: TGCAGCGTCGTACTCCGGGGCCACGGCACAGATACGCAGTATTTT; abundance: NA; d_gene: NA; j_gene: TRBJ2-3; v_gene: TRBV29-1
CDR3aa: CSVIGTGYLGAYEQYF; CDR3nt: TGCAGCGTGATAGGGACAGGGTACCTCGGGGCCTACGAGCAGTACTTC; abundance: NA; d_gene: TRBD1; j_gene: TRBJ2-7; v_gene: TRBV29-1
CDR3aa: CASSRETSGPEETQYF; CDR3nt: TGTGCCAGCAGCCGCGAGACTAGCGGGCCGGAGGAGACCCAGTACTTC; abundance: NA; d_gene: TRBD2; j_gene: TRBJ2-5; v_gene: TRBV4-2
CDR3aa: CASSYSFAGLDGYTF; CDR3nt: TGTGCCAGCAGTTACTCGTTTGCGGGGCTGGATGGCTACACCTTC; abundance: many; d_gene: NA; j_gene: TRBJ1-2; v_gene: TRBV6-5
CDR3aa: CASSYPQRSF; CDR3nt: TGTGCCAGCAGTTACCCCCAAAGGAGCTTC; abundance: NA; d_gene: NA; j_gene: TRBJ2-1; v_gene: TRBV6-7
CDR3aa: CASSQGGGTNTEAFF; CDR3nt: TGCGCCAGCAGCCAAGGCGGGGGGACGAACACTGAAGCTTTCTTT; abundance: NA; d_gene: NA; j_gene: TRBJ1-1; v_gene: TRBV4-3
CDR3aa: CASSVSGAGNTIYF; CDR3nt: TGTGCCAGCAGCGTTTCGGGCGCTGGAAACACCATATATTTT; abundance: NA; d_gene: NA; j_gene: TRBJ1-3; v_gene: TRBV9
CDR3aa: CASRQPGQSAFF; CDR3nt: TGTGCCAGCAGACAACCGGGACAGTCGGCTTTCTTT; abundance: once; d_gene: TRBD1; j_gene: TRBJ1-1; v_gene: TRBV7-2
CDR3aa: CASSRTRNYGYTF; CDR3nt: TGTGCCAGCAGTCGGACACGGAACTATGGCTACACCTTC; abundance: NA; d_gene: NA; j_gene: TRBJ1-2; v_gene: TRBV28
CDR3aa: CASSSGTSGIHEQFF; CDR3nt: TGTGCCAGCAGTTCCGGGACTAGCGGGATCCATGAGCAGTTCTTC; abundance: NA; d_gene: TRBD2; j_gene: TRBJ2-1; v_gene: TRBV27
CDR3aa: CSVGSYQREQFF; CDR3nt: TGCAGCGTTGGTTCATACCAAAGGGAGCAGTTCTTC; abundance: many; d_gene: NA; j_gene: TRBJ2-1; v_gene: TRBV29-1
CDR3aa: CASSQGDQPQHF; CDR3nt: TGTGCCAGCAGCCAGGGCGATCAGCCCCAGCATTTT; abundance: few; d_gene: NA; j_gene: TRBJ1-5; v_gene: TRBV12-3/TRBV12-4
CDR3aa: CASSYSVQGARDEQFF; CDR3nt: TGTGCCAGCAGTTACTCGGTACAGGGGGCAAGAGATGAGCAGTTCTTC; abundance: few; d_gene: TRBD1; j_gene: TRBJ2-1; v_gene: TRBV6-2/TRBV6-3
CDR3aa: CASSIQGATDTQYF; CDR3nt: TGTGCCAGCAGCATACAGGGGGCCACAGATACGCAGTATTTT; abundance: NA; d_gene: TRBD1; j_gene: TRBJ2-3; v_gene: TRBV7-9
CDR3aa: CASPKGGIFSSYNEQFF; CDR3nt: TGTGCCAGCCCAAAAGGGGGCATCTTCAGCTCCTACAATGAGCAGTTCTTC; abundance: NA; d_gene: TRBD1; j_gene: TRBJ2-1; v_gene: TRBV2
CDR3aa: CASSHQSTAAYEQYF; CDR3nt: TGCGCCAGCAGCCATCAGAGCACGGCCGCCTACGAGCAGTACTTC; abundance: NA; d_gene: NA; j_gene: TRBJ2-7; v_gene: TRBV4-1
CDR3aa: CASSLGTPGRTGELFF; CDR3nt: TGTGCCAGCAGCTTAGGGACTCCGGGACGCACCGGGGAGCTGTTTTTT; abundance: NA; d_gene: NA; j_gene: TRBJ2-2; v_gene: TRBV7-6
CDR3aa: CATGESRTSGDPTKSF; CDR3nt: TGTGCCACCGGTGAGTCTCGGACTAGCGGTGACCCTACCAAGAGCTTC; abundance: NA; d_gene: TRBD2; j_gene: TRBJ2-1; v_gene: TRBV24-1
CDR3aa: CASRPTQGLSSPLHF; CDR3nt: TGTGCCAGCAGACCGACCCAGGGGCTCAGTTCACCCCTCCACTTT; abundance: NA; d_gene: NA; j_gene: TRBJ1-6; v_gene: TRBV6-6
CDR3aa: CASSLAAGGTEAFF; CDR3nt: TGCGCCAGCAGCTTGGCCGCGGGAGGAACTGAAGCTTTCTTT; abundance: few; d_gene: NA; j_gene: TRBJ1-1; v_gene: TRBV5-1
CDR3aa: CASSQELFDYEQFF; CDR3nt: TGTGCCAGCAGCCAAGAATTATTTGATTATGAGCAGTTCTTC; abundance: few; d_gene: NA; j_gene: TRBJ2-1; v_gene: TRBV14
CDR3aa: CASSLGQQNTGELFF; CDR3nt: TGCGCCAGCAGCTTGGGTCAACAGAACACCGGGGAGCTGTTTTTT; abundance: few; d_gene: NA; j_gene: TRBJ2-2; v_gene: TRBV5-1
CDR3aa: CASSSLLGEIINTQYF; CDR3nt: TGTGCCAGCAGTTCCCTTTTAGGGGAGATAATTAATACGCAGTATTTT; abundance: few; d_gene: NA; j_gene: TRBJ2-3; v_gene: TRBV12-3/TRBV12-4
CDR3aa: CSVHGTPLNTGELFF; CDR3nt: TGCAGCGTCCACGGGACACCATTGAACACCGGGGAGCTGTTTTTT; abundance: NA; d_gene: NA; j_gene: TRBJ2-2; v_gene: TRBV29-1
CDR3aa: CASSELAGGRDTQYF; CDR3nt: TGTGCCAGCAGTGAACTAGCGGGAGGGAGAGATACGCAGTATTTT; abundance: few; d_gene: TRBD2; j_gene: TRBJ2-3; v_gene: TRBV2
CDR3aa: CASSFEGPPSPEAFF; CDR3nt: TGCGCCAGCAGCTTCGAGGGACCCCCGAGCCCTGAAGCTTTCTTT; abundance: NA; d_gene: NA; j_gene: TRBJ1-1; v_gene: TRBV5-1
CDR3aa: CSARTGIRYEQYF; CDR3nt: TGCAGTGCTAGGACAGGGATCCGCTACGAGCAGTACTTC; abundance: NA; d_gene: TRBD1; j_gene: TRBJ2-7; v_gene: TRBV20-1
CDR3aa: CSARLPGLAAVGTDTQYF; CDR3nt: TGCAGTGCTAGACTCCCGGGACTAGCGGCGGTCGGCACAGATACGCAGTATTTT; abundance: NA; d_gene: TRBD2; j_gene: TRBJ2-3; v_gene: TRBV20-1
CDR3aa: CAISESTLGQGQPIQAYEQYF; CDR3nt: TGTGCCATCAGTGAGTCGACTCTAGGACAGGGCCAACCGATCCAAGCCTACGAGCAGTACTTC; abundance: NA; d_gene: TRBD1; j_gene: TRBJ2-7; v_gene: TRBV10-3
CDR3aa: CASSQDRTQPQHF; CDR3nt: TGTGCCAGCAGCCAAGATAGGACGCAGCCCCAGCATTTT; abundance: once; d_gene: NA; j_gene: TRBJ1-5; v_gene: TRBV4-2
CDR3aa: CASSLSNLHEQYF; CDR3nt: TGTGCCAGCAGTTTATCGAACCTCCACGAGCAGTACTTC; abundance: many; d_gene: NA; j_gene: TRBJ2-7; v_gene: TRBV12-3/TRBV12-4
CDR3aa: CASSPGNYEQYF; CDR3nt: TGTGCCAGCAGCCCGGGAAACTACGAGCAGTACTTC; abundance: few; d_gene: NA; j_gene: TRBJ2-7; v_gene: TRBV9
CDR3aa: CASSVEEGHYEQYF; CDR3nt: TGTGCCAGCAGTGTAGAGGAGGGTCACTACGAGCAGTACTTC; abundance: few; d_gene: NA; j_gene: TRBJ2-7; v_gene: TRBV6-4
CDR3aa: CASSQAPSGGGYEQFF; CDR3nt: TGTGCCAGCAGCCAAGCCCCTAGCGGCGGTGGGTATGAGCAGTTCTTC; abundance: many; d_gene: TRBD2; j_gene: TRBJ2-1; v_gene: TRBV7-6
CDR3aa: CASSLDGVANEKLFF; CDR3nt: TGTGCCAGCAGCTTAGATGGGGTAGCTAATGAAAAACTGTTTTTT; abundance: few; d_gene: NA; j_gene: TRBJ1-4; v_gene: TRBV7-2
CDR3aa: CASSNDGGPEAFF; CDR3nt: TGTGCCAGCAGCAATGACGGAGGGCCTGAAGCTTTCTTT; abundance: NA; d_gene: NA; j_gene: TRBJ1-1; v_gene: TRBV6-6
CDR3aa: CASSPQGSGYTF; CDR3nt: TGTGCCAGCAGCCCACAGGGTTCGGGCTACACCTTC; abundance: NA; d_gene: NA; j_gene: TRBJ1-2; v_gene: TRBV7-2
CDR3aa: CASSRDSLSSGNTIYF; CDR3nt: TGTGCCAGCAGCCGGGACAGTCTCTCCTCTGGAAACACCATATATTTT; abundance: NA; d_gene: TRBD1; j_gene: TRBJ1-3; v_gene: TRBV13
CDR3aa: CASSPTGRNTEAFF; CDR3nt: TGTGCCAGCAGTCCGACAGGGAGGAACACTGAAGCTTTCTTT; abundance: NA; d_gene: TRBD1; j_gene: TRBJ1-1; v_gene: TRBV6-2/TRBV6-3
CDR3aa: CASGQGRNTGELFF; CDR3nt: TGTGCCAGCGGACAGGGGAGAAACACCGGGGAGCTGTTTTTT; abundance: few; d_gene: TRBD1; j_gene: TRBJ2-2; v_gene: TRBV6-5
CDR3aa: CASSPGLAGAASGGELFF; CDR3nt: TGTGCCAGCAGCCCCGGACTAGCGGGGGCCGCATCGGGCGGGGAGCTGTTTTTT; abundance: NA; d_gene: TRBD2; j_gene: TRBJ2-2; v_gene: TRBV7-3
CDR3aa: CATSRDRGGGETQYF; CDR3nt: TGTGCCACCAGCAGAGATCGGGGAGGAGGAGAGACCCAGTACTTC; abundance: NA; d_gene: NA; j_gene: TRBJ2-5; v_gene: TRBV15